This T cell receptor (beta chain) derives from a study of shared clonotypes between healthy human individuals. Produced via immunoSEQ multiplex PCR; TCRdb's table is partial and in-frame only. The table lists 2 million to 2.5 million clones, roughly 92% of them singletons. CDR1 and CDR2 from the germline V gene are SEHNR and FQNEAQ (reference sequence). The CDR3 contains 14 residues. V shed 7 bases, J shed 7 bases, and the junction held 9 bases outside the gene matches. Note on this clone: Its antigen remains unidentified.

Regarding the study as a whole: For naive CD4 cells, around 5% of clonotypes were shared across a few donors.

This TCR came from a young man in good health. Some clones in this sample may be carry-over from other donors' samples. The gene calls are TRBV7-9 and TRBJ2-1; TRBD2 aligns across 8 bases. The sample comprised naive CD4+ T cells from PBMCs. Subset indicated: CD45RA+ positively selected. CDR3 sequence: CASTPGLGYNEQFF. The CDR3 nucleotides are TGTGCCAGCACCCCGGGACTAGGTTATAATGAGCAGTTCTTC.